The clone carrying this T cell receptor (beta chain) has a count of ten or more. The data originate from a study of Graves' ophthalmopathy and Graves' hyperthyroidism. The sequenced template was RNA, covering the TCR beta CDR3 region. The first round was an RT-PCR with HTBI primers, and the second round was a multiplex PCR. Each CDR3 protein is one row after TCRdb ran MiXCR on the multiplex PCR reads. Of just over 600,000 distinct CDR3 sequences listed, about 20% were seen once; the top ten hold more than 5.5%. V was trimmed by 2 bases and J by 2 bases, leaving 10 bases between them. This CDR3 comprises 15 residues. Germline lookup yields CDR1 MNHEY and CDR2 SVGEGT. None of the included patients had other autoimmune diseases, uncontrolled infections, pregnancy or lactation, as these led to exclusion.

The TCR originated in a woman aged 18-29 years with stable Graves' hyperthyroidism. Some clones in this sample may be carry-over from other donors' samples. The V call is TRBV6-2 or TRBV6-3, the J call TRBJ1-5, with D possibly being TRBD1 (6 bases). Sequencing was done on a sample of peripheral blood. CDR3 amino acids: CASSYSAGGNQPQHF. The CDR3, as DNA: TGTGCCAGCAGTTACAGCGCAGGGGGCAATCAGCCCCAGCATTTT.